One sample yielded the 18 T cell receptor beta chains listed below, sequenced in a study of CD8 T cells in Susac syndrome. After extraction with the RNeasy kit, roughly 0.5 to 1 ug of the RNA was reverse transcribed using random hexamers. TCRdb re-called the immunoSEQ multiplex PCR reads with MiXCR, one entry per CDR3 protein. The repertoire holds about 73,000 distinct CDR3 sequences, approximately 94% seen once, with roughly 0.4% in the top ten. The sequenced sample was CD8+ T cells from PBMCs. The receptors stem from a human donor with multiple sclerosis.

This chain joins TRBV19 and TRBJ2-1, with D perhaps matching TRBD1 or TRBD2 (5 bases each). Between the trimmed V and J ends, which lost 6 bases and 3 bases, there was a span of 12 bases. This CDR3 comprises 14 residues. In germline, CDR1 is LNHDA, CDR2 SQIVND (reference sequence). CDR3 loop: CASREGSSYNEQFF. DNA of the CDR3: TGTGCCAGTAGAGAGGGGTCAAGCTACAATGAGCAGTTCTTC.

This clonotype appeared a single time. Written as DNA, the CDR3 is TGTGCCAGCAGCTTAGGGCTGGACAGGGTGGGCACCGGGGAGCTGTTTTTT. Translating gives CASSLGLDRVGTGELFF. The rearrangement joins TRBV7-8 to TRBJ2-2, with 8 positions matching TRBD1. Losses at the gene ends were 1 base for V and 4 bases for J; bases not matched to a gene: 8. The germline CDR1 and CDR2 sequences are SGHVS and FQNEAQ. This CDR3 is built from 17 residues.

The CDR3: CASKRPYDPANTGELFF. CDR3 sequence (DNA): TGTGCCAGCAAACGGCCCTATGACCCAGCGAACACCGGGGAGCTGTTTTTT. V and J are TRBV2 and TRBJ2-2; the D is unclear. This CDR3 has 17 amino acids. Germline V gene data show CDR1 as SNHLY and CDR2 as FYNNEI. The V and J ends lost 7 bases and 0 bases respectively, with 18 bases between them.

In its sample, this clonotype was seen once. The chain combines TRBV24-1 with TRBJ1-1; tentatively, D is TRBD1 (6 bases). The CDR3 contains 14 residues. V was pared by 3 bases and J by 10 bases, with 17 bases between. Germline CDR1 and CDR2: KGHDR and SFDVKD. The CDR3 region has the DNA TGTGCCACCAGTGATCTCTATTCAGGGGTTGGAGCTTTCTTT. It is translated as CATSDLYSGVGAFF.

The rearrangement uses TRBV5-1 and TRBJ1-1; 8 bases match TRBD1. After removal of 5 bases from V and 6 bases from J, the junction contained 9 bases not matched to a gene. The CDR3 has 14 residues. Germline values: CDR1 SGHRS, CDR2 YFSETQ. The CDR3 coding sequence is TGCGCCAGCAGTGGGAGACAGGGGACCGCTGAAGCTTTCTTT. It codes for CASSGRQGTAEAFF.

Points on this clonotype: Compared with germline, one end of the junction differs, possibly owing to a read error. The DNA of the CDR3 is TGTGCCAGCAGTTCGTATGGCAGCAAACAGCCCCAGCATTTT. It translates to CASSSYGSKQPQHF. The rearrangement links TRBV27 to TRBJ1-5; no clear D. CDR3 length equals 14 residues. In germline, CDR1 is MNHEY, CDR2 SMNVEV (reference sequence).

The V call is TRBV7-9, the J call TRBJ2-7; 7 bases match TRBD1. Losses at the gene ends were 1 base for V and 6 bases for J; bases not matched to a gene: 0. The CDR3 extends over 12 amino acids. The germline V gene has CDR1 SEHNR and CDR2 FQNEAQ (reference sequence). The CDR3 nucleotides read TGTGCCAGCAGCTTAGGGGACAGCGAGCAGTACTTC. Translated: CASSLGDSEQYF.

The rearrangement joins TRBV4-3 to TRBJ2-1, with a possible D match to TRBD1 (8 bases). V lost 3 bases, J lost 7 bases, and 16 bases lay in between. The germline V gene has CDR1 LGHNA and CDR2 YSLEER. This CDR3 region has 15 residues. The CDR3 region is CASSHGLGTGNEQFF. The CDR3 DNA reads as TGCGCCAGCAGCCACGGACTAGGGACAGGAAATGAGCAGTTCTTC.

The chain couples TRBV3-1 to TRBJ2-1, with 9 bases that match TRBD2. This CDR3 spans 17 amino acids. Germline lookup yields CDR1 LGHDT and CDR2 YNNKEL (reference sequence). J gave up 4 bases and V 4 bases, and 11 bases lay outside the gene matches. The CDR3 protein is CASSRPQKTSGYNEQFF. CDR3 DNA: TGTGCCAGCAGCCGCCCCCAAAAGACTAGCGGTTACAATGAGCAGTTCTTC.

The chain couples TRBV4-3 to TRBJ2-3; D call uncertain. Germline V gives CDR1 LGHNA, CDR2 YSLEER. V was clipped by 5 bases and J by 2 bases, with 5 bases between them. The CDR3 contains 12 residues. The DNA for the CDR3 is TGCGCCAGCAGCAACTTCACAGATACGCAGTATTTT. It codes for CASSNFTDTQYF.

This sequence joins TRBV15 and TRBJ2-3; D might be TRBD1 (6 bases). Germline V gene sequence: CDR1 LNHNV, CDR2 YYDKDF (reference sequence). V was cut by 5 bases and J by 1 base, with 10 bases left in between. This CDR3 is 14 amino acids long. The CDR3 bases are TGTGCCACCAGCCTCCGGACAGGCACAGATACGCAGTATTTT. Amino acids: CATSLRTGTDTQYF.

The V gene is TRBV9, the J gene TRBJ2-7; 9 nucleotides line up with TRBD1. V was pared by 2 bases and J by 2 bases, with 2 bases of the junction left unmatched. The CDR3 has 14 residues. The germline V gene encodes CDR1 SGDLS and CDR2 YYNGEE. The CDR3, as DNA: TGTGCCAGCAGCGTCGGGACAGGGCCCTACGAGCAGTACTTC. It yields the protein CASSVGTGPYEQYF.

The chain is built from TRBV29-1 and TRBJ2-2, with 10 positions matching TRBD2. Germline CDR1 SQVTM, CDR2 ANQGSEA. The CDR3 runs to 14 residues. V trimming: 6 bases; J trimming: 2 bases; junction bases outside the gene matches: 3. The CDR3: CSVPSGRNTGELFF. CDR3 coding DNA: TGCAGCGTCCCTAGCGGGAGAAACACCGGGGAGCTGTTTTTT.

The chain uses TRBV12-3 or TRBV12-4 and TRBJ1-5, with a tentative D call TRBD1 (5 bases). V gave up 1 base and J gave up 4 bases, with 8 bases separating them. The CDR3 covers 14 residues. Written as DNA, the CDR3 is TGTGCCAGCAGTTTAGGGGACGGGAATCAGCCCCAGCATTTT. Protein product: CASSLGDGNQPQHF.

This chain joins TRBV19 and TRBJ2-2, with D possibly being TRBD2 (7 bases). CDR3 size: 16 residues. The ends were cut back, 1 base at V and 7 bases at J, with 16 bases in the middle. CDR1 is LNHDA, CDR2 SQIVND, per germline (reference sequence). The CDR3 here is CASSIAPGAGHGELFF. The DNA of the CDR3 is TGTGCCAGTAGTATAGCTCCGGGAGCGGGACACGGGGAGCTGTTTTTT.

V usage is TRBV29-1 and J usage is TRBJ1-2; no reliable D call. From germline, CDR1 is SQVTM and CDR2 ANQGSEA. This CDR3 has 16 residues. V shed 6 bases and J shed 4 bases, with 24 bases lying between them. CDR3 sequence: CSVAPLDTPLGYGYTF. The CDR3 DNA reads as TGCAGCGTAGCACCATTAGATACACCGCTCGGCTATGGCTACACCTTC. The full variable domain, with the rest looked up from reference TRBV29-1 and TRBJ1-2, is SAVISQKPSRDICQRGTSLTIQCQVDSQVTMMFWYRQQPGQSLTLIATANQGSEATYESGFVIDKFPISRPNLTFSTLTVSNMSPEDSSIYLCSVAPLDTPLGYGYTFGSGTRLTVV.

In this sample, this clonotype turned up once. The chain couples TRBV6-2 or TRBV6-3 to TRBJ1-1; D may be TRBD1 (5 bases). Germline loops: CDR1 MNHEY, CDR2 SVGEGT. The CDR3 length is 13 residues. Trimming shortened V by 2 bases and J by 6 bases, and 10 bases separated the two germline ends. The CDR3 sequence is CASSYVGDSEAFF. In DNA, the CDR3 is TGTGCCAGCAGTTACGTGGGGGACTCTGAAGCTTTCTTT.

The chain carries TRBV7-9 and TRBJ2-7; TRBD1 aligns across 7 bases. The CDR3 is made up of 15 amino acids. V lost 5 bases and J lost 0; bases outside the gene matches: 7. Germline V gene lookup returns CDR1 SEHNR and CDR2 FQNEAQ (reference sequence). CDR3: CASSPRDRLSYEQYF. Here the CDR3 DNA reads TGTGCCAGCAGCCCCCGGGACAGACTCTCCTACGAGCAGTACTTC.